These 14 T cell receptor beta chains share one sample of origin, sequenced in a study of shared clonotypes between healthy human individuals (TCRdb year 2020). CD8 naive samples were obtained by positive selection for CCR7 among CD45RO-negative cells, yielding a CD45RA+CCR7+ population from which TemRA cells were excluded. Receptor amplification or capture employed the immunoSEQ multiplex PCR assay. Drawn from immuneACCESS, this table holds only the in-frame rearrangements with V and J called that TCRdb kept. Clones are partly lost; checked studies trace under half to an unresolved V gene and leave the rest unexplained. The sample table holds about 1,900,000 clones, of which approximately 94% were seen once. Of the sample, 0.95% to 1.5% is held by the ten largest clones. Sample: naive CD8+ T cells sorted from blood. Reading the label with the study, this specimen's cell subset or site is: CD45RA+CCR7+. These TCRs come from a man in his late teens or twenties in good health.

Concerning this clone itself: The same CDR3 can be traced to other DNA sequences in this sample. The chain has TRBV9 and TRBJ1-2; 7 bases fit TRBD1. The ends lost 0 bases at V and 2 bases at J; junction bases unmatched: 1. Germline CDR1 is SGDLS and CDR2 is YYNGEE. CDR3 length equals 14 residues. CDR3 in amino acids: CASSVGGQNYGYTF. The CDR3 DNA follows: TGTGCCAGCAGCGTAGGGGGACAGAACTATGGCTACACCTTC.

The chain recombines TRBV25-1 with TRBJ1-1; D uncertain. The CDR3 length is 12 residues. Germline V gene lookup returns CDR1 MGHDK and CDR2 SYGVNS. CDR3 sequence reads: CAANIPNTEAFF. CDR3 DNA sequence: TGTGCTGCCAACATCCCGAACACTGAAGCTTTCTTT.

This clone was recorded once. The DNA of the CDR3 is TGTGCCAGCAGTTACAACAGGGTGGGCGAGCAGTACTTC. This gives the protein CASSYNRVGEQYF. V gene TRBV6-5 combines with J gene TRBJ2-7; D possibly corresponds to TRBD1 (6 bases). CDR1 is MNHEY and CDR2 is SVGAGI in the germline V gene. The V end was cut by 2 bases, the J end by 6 bases, with 11 bases between. This CDR3 has 13 amino acids.

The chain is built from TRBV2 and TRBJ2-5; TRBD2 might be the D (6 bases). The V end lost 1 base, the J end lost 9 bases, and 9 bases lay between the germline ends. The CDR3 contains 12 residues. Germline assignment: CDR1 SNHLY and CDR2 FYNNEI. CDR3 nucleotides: TGTGCCAGCAGTGAAGGCGGGGTGGCCCAGTACTTC. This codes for CASSEGGVAQYF. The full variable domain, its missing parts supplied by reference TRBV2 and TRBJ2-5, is EPEVTQTPSHQVTQMGQEVILRCVPISNHLYFYWYRQILGQKVEFLVSFYNNEISEKSEIFDDQFSVERPDGSNFTLKIRSTKLEDSAMYFCASSEGGVAQYFGPGTRLLVL.

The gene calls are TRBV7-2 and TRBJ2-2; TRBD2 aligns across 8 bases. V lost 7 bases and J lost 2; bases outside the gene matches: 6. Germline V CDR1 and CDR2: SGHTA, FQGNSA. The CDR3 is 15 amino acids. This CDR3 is CASTGGDSNTGELFF. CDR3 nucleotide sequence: TGTGCCAGCACCGGGGGGGACTCCAACACCGGGGAGCTGTTTTTT.

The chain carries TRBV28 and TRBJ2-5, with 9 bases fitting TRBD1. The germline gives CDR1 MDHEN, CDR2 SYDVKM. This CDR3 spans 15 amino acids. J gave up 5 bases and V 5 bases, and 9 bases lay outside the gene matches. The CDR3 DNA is TGTGCCAGCAGTATCACGGGACAGGGTGACGAGACCCAGTACTTC. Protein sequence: CASSITGQGDETQYF. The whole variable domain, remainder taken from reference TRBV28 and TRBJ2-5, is DVKVTQSSRYLVKRTGEKVFLECVQDMDHENMFWYRQDPGLGLRLIYFSYDVKMKEKGDIPEGYSVSREKKERFSLILESASTNQTSMYLCASSITGQGDETQYFGPGTRLLVL.

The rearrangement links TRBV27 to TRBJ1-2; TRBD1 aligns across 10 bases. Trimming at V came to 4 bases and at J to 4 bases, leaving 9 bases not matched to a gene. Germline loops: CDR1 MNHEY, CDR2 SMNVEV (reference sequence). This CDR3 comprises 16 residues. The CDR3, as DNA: TGTGCCAGCAGTTCGGGACAGGGGATTTTTCCCTATGGCTACACCTTC. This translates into CASSSGQGIFPYGYTF.

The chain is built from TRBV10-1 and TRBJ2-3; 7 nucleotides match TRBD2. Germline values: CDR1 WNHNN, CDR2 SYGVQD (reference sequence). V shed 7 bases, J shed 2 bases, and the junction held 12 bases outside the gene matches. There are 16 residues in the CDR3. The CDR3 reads CASTSMERGLTDTQYF. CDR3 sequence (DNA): TGCGCCAGCACCAGTATGGAGCGGGGCCTCACAGATACGCAGTATTTT.

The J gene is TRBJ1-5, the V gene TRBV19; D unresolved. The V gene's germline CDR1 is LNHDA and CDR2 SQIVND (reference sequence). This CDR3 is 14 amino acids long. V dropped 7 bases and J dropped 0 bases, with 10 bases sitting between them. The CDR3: CASNPSHSNQPQHF. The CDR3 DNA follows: TGTGCCAGTAATCCGAGCCATAGCAATCAGCCCCAGCATTTT.

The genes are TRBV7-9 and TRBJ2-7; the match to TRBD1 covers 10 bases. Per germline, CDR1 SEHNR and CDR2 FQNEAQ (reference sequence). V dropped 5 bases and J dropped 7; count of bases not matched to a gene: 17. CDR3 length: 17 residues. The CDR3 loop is CASSGPFPDRGTFEQYF. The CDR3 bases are TGTGCCAGCAGCGGCCCTTTCCCGGACAGGGGGACTTTTGAGCAGTACTTC.

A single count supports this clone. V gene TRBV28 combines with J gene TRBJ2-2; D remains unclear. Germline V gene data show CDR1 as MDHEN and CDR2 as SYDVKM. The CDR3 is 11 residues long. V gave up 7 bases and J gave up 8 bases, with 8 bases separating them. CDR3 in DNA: TGTGCCAGCACCACCTTTGGGGAGCTGTTTTTT. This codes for CASTTFGELFF.

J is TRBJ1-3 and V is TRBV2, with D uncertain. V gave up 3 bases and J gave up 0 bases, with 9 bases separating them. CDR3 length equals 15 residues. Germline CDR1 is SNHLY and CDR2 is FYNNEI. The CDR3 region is CASSDHSTSGNTIYF. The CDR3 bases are TGTGCCAGCAGTGATCACAGCACCTCTGGAAACACCATATATTTT.

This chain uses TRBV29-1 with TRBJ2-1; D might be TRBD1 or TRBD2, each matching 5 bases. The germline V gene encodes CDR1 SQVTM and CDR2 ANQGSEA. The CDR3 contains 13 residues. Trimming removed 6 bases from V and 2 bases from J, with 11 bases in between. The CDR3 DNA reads TGCAGCGTGTGGGACGATACCTACAATGAGCAGTTCTTC. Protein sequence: CSVWDDTYNEQFF.

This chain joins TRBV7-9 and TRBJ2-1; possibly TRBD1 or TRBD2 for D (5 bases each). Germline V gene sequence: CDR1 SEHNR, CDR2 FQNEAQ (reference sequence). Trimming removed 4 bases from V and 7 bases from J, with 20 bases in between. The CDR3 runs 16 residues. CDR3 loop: CASSSGWGFGLNEQFF. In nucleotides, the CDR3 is TGTGCCAGCAGCTCTGGATGGGGGTTTGGATTGAATGAGCAGTTCTTC.